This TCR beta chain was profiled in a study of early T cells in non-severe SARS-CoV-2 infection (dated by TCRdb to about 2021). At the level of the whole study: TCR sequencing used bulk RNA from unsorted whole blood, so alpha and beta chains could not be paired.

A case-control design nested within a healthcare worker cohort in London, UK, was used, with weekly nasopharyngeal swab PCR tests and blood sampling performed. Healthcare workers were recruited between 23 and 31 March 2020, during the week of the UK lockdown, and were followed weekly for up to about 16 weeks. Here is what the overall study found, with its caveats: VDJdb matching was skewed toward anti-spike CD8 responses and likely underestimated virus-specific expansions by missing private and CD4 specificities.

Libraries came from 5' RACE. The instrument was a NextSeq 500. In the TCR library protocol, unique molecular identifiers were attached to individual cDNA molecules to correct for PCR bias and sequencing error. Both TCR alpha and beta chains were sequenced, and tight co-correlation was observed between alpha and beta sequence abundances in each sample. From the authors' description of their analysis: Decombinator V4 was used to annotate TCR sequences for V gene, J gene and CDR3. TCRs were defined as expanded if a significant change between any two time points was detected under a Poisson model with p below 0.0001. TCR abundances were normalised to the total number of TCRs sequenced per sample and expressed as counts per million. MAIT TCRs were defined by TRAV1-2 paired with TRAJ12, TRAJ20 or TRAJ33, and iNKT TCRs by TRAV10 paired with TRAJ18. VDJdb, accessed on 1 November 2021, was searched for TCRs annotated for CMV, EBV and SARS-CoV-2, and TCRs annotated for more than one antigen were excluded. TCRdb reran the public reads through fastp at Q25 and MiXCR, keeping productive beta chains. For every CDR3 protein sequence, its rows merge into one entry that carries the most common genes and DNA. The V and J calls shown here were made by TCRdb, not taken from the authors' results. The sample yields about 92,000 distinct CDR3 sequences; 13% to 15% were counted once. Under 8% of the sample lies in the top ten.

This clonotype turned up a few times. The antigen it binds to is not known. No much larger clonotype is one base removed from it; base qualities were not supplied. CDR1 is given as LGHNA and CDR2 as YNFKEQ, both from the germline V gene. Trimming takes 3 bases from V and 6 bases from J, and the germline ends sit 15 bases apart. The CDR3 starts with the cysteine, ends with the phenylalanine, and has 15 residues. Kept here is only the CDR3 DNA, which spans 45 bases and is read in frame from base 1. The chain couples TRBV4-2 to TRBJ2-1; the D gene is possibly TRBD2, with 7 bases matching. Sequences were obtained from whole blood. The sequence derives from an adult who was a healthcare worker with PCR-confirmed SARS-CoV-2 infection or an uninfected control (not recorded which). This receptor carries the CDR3 CASSQQRGGPNEQFF. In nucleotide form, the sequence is TGTGCCAGCAGCCAGCAGAGGGGGGGCCCCAATGAGCAGTTCTTC.